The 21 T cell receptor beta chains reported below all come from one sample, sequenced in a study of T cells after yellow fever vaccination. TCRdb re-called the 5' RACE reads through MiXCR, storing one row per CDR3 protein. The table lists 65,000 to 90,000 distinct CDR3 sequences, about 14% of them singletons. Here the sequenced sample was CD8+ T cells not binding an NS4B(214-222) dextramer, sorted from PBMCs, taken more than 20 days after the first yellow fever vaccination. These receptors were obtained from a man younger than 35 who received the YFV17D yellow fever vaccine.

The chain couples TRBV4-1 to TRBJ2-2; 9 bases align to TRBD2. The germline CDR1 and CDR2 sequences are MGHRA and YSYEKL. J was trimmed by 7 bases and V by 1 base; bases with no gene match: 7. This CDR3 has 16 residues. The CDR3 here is CASSQGGRGGGGELFF. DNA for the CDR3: TGCGCCAGCAGCCAAGGAGGGCGGGGGGGCGGCGGGGAGCTGTTTTTT.

The chain's CDR3 is CASSETAWGSGGDNEQFF. CDR3 in DNA: TGTGCCAGCAGTGAAACAGCATGGGGCAGCGGGGGGGACAATGAGCAGTTCTTC. This chain uses TRBV6-1 with TRBJ2-1; TRBD2 agrees at 10 bases. The CDR3 totals 18 residues. The ends lost 2 bases at V and 5 bases at J; junction bases unmatched: 12. Germline CDR1 and CDR2: MNHNS and SASEGT.

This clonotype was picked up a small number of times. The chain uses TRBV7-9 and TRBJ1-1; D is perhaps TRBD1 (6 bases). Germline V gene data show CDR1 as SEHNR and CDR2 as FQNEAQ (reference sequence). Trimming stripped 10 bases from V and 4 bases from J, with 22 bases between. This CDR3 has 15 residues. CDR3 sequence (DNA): TGTGCCACCACGGCCTGGGGGGCGAGAAGCACTGAAGCTTTCTTT. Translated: CATTAWGARSTEAFF.

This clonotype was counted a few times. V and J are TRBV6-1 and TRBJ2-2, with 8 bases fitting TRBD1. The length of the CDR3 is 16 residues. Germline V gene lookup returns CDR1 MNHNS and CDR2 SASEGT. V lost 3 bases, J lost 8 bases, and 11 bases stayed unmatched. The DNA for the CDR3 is TGTGCCAGCAGTGACCGGGACAGGACTCCTGGGGGGGAGCTGTTTTTT. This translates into CASSDRDRTPGGELFF.

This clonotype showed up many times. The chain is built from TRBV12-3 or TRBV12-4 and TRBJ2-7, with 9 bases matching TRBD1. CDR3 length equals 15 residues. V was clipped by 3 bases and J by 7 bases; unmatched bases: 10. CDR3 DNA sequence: TGTGCCAGCAGTTTCGCGAAACAGGGGGCGGGGGAGCAGTACGTC. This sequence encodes CASSFAKQGAGEQYV.

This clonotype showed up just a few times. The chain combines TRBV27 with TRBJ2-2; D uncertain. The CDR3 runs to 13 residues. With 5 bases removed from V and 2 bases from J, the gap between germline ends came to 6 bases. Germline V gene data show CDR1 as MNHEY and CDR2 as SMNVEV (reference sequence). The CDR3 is CASSTFNTGELFF. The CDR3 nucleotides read TGTGCCAGCAGTACTTTTAACACCGGGGAGCTGTTTTTT.

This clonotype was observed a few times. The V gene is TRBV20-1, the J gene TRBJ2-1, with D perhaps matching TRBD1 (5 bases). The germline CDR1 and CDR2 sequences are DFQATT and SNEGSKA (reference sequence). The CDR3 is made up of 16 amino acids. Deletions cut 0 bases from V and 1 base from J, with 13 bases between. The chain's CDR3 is CSARDQGERSYNEQFF. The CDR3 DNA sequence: TGCAGTGCTAGAGATCAGGGTGAAAGATCCTACAATGAGCAGTTCTTC.

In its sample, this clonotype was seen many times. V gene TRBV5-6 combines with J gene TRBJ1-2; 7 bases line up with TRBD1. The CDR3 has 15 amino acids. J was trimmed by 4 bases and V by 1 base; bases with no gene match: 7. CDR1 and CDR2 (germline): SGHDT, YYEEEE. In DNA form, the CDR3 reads TGTGCCAGCAGCTTGCCGGGACAGTTAACCTATGGCTACACCTTC. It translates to CASSLPGQLTYGYTF.

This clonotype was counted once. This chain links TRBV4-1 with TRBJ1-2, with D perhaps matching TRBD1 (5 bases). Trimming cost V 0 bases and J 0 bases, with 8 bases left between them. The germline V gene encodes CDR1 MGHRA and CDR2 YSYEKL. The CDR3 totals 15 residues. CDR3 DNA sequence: TGCGCCAGCAGCCAAGAGATGACAGCTAACTATGGCTACACCTTC. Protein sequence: CASSQEMTANYGYTF.

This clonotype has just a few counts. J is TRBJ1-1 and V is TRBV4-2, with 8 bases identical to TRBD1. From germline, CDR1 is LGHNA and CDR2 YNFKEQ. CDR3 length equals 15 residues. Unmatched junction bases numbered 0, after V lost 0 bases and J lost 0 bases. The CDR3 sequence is CASSQETGVNTEAFF. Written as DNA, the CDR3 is TGTGCCAGCAGCCAAGAGACAGGGGTGAACACTGAAGCTTTCTTT.

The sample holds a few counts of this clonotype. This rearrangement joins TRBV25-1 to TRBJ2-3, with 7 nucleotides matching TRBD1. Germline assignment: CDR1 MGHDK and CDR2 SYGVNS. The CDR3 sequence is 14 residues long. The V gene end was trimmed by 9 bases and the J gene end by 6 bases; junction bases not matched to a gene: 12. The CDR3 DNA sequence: TGTGCCAGTCGGACAGGATGGAAGGACGATACGCAGTATTTT. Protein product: CASRTGWKDDTQYF.

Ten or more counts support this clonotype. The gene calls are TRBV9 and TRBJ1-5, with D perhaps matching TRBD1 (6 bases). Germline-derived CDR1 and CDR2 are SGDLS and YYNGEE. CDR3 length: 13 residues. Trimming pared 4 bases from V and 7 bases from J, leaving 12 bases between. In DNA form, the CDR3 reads TGTGCCAGCAGCCCCTGGGGGGGCCAGCCCCAGCATTTT. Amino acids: CASSPWGGQPQHF.

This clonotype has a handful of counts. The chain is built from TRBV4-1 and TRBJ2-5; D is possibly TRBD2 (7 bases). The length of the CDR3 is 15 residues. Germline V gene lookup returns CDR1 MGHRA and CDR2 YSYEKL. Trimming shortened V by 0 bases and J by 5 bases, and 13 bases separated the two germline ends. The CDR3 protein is CASSQDGGRRETQYF. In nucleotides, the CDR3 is TGCGCCAGCAGCCAAGACGGGGGGCGCAGGGAGACCCAGTACTTC.

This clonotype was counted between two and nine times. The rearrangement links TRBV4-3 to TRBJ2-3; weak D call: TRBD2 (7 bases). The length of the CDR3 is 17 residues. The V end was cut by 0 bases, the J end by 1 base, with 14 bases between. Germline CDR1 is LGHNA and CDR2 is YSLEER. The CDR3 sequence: CASSQDKSGTRTDTQYF. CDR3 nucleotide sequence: TGCGCCAGCAGCCAAGATAAGAGCGGGACACGCACAGATACGCAGTATTTT.

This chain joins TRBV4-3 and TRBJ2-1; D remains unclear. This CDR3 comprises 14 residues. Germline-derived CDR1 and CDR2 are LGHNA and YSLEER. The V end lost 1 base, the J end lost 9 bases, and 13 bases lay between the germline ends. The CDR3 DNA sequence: TGCGCCAGCAGCCAAGTTGGGCTAGAAGTTGAGCAGTTCTTC. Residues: CASSQVGLEVEQFF.

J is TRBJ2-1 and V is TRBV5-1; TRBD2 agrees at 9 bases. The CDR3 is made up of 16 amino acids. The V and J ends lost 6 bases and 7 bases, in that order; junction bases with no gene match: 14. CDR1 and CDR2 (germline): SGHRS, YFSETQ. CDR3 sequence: CASIYPSGGTENEQFF. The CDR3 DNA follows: TGCGCCAGCATCTACCCAAGCGGGGGGACAGAAAATGAGCAGTTCTTC.

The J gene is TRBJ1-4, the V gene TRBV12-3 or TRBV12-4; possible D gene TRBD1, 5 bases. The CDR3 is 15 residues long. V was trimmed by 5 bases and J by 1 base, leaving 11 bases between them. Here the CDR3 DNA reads TGTGCCAGCAGTGGTGAGAGGGGAACTAATGAAAAACTGTTTTTT. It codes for CASSGERGTNEKLFF.

CDR3 DNA: TGTGCCAGCAGTATACCGGAGACAGGTCTACCCCTCCACTTT. Its translation is CASSIPETGLPLHF. The gene calls are TRBV2 and TRBJ1-6, with D possibly matching TRBD1 (6 bases). Trimming left V 5 bases short and J 12 bases short, with 17 bases between. The CDR3 runs to 14 residues. Per the germline V gene, CDR1 is SNHLY and CDR2 is FYNNEI.

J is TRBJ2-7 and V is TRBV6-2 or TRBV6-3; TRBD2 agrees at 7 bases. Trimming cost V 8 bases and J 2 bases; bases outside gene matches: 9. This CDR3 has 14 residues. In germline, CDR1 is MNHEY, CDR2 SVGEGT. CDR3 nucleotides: TGTGCCAGCTGCCCCGGACTAGGAACCTACGAGCAGTACTTC. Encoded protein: CASCPGLGTYEQYF.

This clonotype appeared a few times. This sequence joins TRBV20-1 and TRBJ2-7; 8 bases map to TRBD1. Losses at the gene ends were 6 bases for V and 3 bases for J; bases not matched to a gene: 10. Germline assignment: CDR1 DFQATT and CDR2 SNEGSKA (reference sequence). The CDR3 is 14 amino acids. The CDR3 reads CSALDRARIYEQYV. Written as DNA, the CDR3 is TGCAGTGCGCTGGACAGGGCAAGAATCTACGAGCAGTACGTC.

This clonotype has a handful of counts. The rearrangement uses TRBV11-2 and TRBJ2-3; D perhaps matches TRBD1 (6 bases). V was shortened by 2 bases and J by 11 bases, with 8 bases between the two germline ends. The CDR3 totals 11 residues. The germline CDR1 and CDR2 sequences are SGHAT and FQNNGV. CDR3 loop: CASSLSQGQYF. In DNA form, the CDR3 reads TGTGCCAGCAGCTTATCACAGGGGCAGTATTTT.